This T cell receptor beta chain appears in the sequencing data of a study of blood T cells in healthy people across ages. Overall study results and limits: Versus aged donors, long-lived donors had higher diversity and more naive CD4+ cells.

With respect to this clonotype: Its target is not known.

Combining a sample-barcoded 5' primer with a J-beta primer mix, a second PCR ran for roughly 6 to 12 cycles. Every single cDNA molecule received a tag from a template-switch adaptor with 12 random nucleotides. TCRdb independently ran MiXCR on the 5' RACE reads; one entry per CDR3 protein. The profile shows over a million distinct CDR3 sequences, 40% to 45% of them singletons. The germline V gene encodes CDR1 MGHRA and CDR2 YSYEKL. V was trimmed by 0 bases and J by 5 bases, leaving 9 bases between them. This CDR3 has 14 residues. The sample was blood. The clonotype was recovered from a woman aged 60-70 years in good health. The chain carries TRBV4-1 and TRBJ2-3; no definite D call. Here the CDR3 reads CASSQDLFIDTQYF. The CDR3 DNA sequence: TGCGCCAGCAGCCAAGATCTGTTCATAGATACGCAGTATTTT.